This T cell receptor (beta chain) was sequenced for a study of OX40 agonist ivuxolimab in advanced cancers. This CDR3 comprises 10 residues. V gave up 8 bases and J gave up 8 bases, with 6 bases separating them. CDR1 and CDR2 (germline): SNHLY, FYNNEI. This clone was recorded a few times. This table comes from immunoSEQ multiplex PCR, and its TCRdb copy is limited to in-frame clones, with some not included. Among 70,000 to 75,000 clones listed, approximately 78% were seen once. This TCR was recovered from an adult with an advanced solid tumor such as melanoma, head and neck, liver or kidney cancer. This chain joins TRBV2 and TRBJ1-4; TRBD1 might be the D (5 bases). The sample consisted of CD4+ or CD8+ T cells sorted from blood, taken in a trial of the OX40 agonist ivuxolimab. CDR3: CASYREKLFF. CDR3 in DNA: TGTGCCAGCTACAGGGAAAAACTGTTTTTT.